This TCR beta chain was sequenced during a study of identifying expanded T cells in peripheral blood. Findings of the study overall: Differentially abundant clones: 1 to 1.5 between replicates, about 17 at two to three weeks, approximately 18 at four. Variance in clone template counts between approximately 2-week samples significantly increased with total template count across all healthy donors.

No infections or other immune events were documented during collection. The CDR3 spans 17 residues. J gave up 1 base and V 3 bases, and 10 bases lay outside the gene matches. CDR1 and CDR2 from the germline V gene are ENHRY and SYGVKD. Clones were sequenced by immunoSEQ multiplex PCR, and TCRdb holds only the in-frame ones, with some missing. The table has tens of thousands of clones, roughly 90% seen once; the top ten hold approximately 5.2%. A word on this clone: Its target is not known.

V and J are TRBV10-3 and TRBJ1-2; 8 nucleotides line up with TRBD1. This receptor was identified in a person aged 18-70 years in good health. Sequencing was done on a sample of blood. The CDR3 is CAISDSPGQVFNYGYTF. CDR3 DNA: TGTGCCATCAGTGATAGCCCGGGACAGGTCTTTAACTATGGCTACACCTTC.